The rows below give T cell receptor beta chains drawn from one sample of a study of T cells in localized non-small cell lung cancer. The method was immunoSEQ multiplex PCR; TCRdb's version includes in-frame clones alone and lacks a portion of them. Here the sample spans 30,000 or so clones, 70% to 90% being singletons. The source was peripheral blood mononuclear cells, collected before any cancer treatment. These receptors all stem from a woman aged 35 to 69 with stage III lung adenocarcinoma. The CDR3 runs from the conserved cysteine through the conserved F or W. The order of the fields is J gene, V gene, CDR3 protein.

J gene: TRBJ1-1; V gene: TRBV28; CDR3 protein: CASSPTRAEAFF
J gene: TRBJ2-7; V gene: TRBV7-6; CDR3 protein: CASSLGIGYEQYF
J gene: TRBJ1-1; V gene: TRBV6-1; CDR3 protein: CASSELPGHMNTEAFF
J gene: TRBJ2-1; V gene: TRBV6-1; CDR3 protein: CASSEDSPGTYNEQFF
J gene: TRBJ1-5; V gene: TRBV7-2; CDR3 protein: CASSLVGSAGGGYQPQHF
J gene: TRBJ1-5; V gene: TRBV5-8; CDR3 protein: CASSPWEGAFQPQHF
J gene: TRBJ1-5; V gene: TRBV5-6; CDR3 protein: CASSFAGDRNQPQHF
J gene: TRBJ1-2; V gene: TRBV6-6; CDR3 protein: CASSPGGGYGYTF
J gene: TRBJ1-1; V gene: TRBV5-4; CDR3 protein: CASSLPIQSGPRLNTEAFF
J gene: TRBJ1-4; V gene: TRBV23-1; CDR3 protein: CASSHPRWEGPSVGEKLFF
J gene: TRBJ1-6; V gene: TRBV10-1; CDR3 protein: CASRIPGQGSSYAHWVSPLHF
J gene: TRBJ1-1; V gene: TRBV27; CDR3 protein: CASSLGPQGRTEAFF
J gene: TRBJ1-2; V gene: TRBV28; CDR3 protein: CASSTLWDTNYGYTF
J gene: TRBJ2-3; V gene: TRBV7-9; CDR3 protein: CASGTSGNTQYF
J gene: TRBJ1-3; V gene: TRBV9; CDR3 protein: CASSPGLGGNTIYF
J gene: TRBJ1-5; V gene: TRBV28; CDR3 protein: CASRAVTPSNQPQHF
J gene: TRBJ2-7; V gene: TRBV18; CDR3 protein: CASSPLGAGLADEQYF
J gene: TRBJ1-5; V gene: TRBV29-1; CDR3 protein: CSVRGSNQPQHF
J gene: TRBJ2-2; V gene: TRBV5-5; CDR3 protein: CASRPDGGPGELFF
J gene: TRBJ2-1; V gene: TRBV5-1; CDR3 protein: CASSSELYNEQFF